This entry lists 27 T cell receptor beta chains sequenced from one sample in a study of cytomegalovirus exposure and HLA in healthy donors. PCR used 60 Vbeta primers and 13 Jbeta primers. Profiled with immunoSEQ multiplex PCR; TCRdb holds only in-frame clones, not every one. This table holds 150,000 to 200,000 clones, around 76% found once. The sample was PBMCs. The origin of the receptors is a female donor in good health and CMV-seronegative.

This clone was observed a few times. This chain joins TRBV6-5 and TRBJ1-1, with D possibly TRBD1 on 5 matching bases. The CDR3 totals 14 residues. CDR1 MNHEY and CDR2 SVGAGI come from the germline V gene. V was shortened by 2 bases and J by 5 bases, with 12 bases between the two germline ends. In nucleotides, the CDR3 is TGTGCCAGCAGTTACGGCCGACGGGGGACTGAAGCTTTCTTT. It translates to CASSYGRRGTEAFF.

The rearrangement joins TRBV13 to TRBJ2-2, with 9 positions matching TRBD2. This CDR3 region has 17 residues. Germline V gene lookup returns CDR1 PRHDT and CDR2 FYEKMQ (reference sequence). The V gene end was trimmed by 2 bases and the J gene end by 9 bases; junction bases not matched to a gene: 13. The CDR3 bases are TGTGCCAGCAGCTTAAGGGGTAGCGGGAGAGACTACCGGGAGCTGTTTTTT. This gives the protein CASSLRGSGRDYRELFF. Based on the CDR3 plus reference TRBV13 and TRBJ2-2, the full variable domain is AAGVIQSPRHLIKEKRETATLKCYPIPRHDTVYWYQQGPGQDPQFLISFYEKMQSDKGSIPDRFSAQQFSDYHSELNMSSLELGDSALYFCASSLRGSGRDYRELFFGEGSRLTVL.

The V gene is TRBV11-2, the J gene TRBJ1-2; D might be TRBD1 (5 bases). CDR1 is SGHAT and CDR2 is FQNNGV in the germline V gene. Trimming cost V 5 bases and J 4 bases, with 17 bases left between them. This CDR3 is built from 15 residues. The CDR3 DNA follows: TGTGCCAGCAGCCGCCGGGGGGACCCCCTCTATGGCTACACCTTC. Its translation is CASSRRGDPLYGYTF.

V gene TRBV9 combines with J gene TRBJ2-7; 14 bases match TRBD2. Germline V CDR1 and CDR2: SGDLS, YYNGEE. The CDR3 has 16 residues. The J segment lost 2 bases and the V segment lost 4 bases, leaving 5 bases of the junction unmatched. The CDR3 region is CASSPGTSGRAYEQYF. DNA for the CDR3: TGTGCCAGCAGCCCTGGGACTAGCGGGAGAGCCTACGAGCAGTACTTC.

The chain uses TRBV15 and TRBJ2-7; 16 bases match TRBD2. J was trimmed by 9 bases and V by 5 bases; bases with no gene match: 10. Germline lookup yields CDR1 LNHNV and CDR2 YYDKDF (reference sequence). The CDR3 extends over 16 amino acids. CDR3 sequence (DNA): TGTGCCACCAGCGTCGGTCTCGGGACTAGCGGGAGGGTGCAGTACTTC. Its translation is CATSVGLGTSGRVQYF.

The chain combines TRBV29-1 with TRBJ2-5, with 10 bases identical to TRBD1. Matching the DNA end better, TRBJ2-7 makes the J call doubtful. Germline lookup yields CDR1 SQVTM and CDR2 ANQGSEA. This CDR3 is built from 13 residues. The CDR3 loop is CSVEGTGAYEQYF. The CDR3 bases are TGCAGCGTTGAGGGGACAGGGGCCTACGAGCAGTACTTC.

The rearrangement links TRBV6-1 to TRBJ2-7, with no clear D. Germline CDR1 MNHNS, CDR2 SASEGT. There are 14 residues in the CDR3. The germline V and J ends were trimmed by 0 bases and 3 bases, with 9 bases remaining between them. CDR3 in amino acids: CASSEAGRDYEQYF. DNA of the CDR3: TGTGCCAGCAGTGAAGCGGGCAGAGACTACGAGCAGTACTTC.

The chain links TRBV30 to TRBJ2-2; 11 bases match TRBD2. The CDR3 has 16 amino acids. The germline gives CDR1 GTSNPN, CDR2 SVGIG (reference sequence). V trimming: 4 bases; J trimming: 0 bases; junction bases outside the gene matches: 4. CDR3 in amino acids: CAWTGTSGSNTGELFF. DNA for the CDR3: TGTGCCTGGACCGGGACTAGCGGCTCGAACACCGGGGAGCTGTTTTTT.

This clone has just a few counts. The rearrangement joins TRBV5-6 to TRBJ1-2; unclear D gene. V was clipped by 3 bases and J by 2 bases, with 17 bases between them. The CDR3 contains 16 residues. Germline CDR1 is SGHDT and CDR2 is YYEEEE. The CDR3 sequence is CASSSRGSHLNYGYTF. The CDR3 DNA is TGTGCCAGCAGCTCCCGAGGCAGCCACTTGAACTATGGCTACACCTTC.

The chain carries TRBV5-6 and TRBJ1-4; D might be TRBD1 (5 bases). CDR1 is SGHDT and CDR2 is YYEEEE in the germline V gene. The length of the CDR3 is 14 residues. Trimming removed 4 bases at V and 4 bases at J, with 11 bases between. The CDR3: CASSRDRGNEKLFF. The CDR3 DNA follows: TGTGCCAGCAGCCGAGACAGAGGTAATGAAAAACTGTTTTTT.

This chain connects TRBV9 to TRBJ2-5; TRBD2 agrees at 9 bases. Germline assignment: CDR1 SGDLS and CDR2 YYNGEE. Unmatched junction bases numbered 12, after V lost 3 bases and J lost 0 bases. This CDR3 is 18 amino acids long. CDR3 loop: CASSGGGGSGGYQETQYF. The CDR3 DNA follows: TGTGCCAGCAGCGGGGGAGGGGGAAGCGGGGGGTACCAAGAGACCCAGTACTTC.

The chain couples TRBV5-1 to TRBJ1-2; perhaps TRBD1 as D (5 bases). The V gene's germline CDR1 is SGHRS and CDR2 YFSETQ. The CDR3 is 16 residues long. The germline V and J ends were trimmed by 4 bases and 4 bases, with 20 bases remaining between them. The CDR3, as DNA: TGCGCCAGCAGCCAGGAGGGCAGGGAAATTCCCTATGGCTACACCTTC. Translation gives CASSQEGREIPYGYTF.

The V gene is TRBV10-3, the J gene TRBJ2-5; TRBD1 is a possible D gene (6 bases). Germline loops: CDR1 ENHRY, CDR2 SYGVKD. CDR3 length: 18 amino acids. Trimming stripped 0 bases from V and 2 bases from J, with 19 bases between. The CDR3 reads CAISESLKPGTYQETQYF. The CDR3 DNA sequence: TGTGCCATCAGTGAGTCCCTAAAACCCGGGACATATCAAGAGACCCAGTACTTC.

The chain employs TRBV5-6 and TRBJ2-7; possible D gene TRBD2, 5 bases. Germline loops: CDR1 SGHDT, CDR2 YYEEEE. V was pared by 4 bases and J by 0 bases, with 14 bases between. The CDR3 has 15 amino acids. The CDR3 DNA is TGTGCCAGCAGCGCGGCCTGGGAGAGCTCCTACGAGCAGTACTTC. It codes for CASSAAWESSYEQYF.

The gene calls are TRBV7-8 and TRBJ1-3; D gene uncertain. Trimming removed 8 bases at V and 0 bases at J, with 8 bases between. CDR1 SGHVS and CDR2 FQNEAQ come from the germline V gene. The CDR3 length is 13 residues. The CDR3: CASGSYSGNTIYF. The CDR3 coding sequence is TGTGCCAGCGGTAGCTACTCTGGAAACACCATATATTTT.

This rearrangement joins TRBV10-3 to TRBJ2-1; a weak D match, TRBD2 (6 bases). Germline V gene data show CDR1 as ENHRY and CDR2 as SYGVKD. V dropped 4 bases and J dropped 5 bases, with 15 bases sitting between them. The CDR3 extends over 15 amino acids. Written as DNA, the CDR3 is TGTGCCATCAGTGGTCGGGACGGAGGGAACAATGAGCAGTTCTTC. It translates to CAISGRDGGNNEQFF.

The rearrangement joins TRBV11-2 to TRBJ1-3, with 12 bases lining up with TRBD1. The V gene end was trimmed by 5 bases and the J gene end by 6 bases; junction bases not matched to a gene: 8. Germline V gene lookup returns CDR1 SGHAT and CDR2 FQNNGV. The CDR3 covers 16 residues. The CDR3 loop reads CASSPWDRGRLNTIYF. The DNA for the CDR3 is TGTGCCAGCAGCCCGTGGGACAGGGGGCGCCTAAACACCATATATTTT.

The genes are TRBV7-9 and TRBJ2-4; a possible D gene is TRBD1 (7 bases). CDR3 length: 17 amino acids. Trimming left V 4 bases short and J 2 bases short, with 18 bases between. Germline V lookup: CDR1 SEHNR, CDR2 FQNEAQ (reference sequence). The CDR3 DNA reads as TGTGCCAGCAGCTCCAGCTCAGGGGGACTTCCCAAAAACATTCAGTACTTC. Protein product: CASSSSSGGLPKNIQYF.

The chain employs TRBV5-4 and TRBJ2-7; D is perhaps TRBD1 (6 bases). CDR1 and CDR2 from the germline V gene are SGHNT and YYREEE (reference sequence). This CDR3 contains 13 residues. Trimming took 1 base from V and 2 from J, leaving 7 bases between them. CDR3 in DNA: TGTGCCAGCAGCTTGACAGGGACCTACGAGCAGTACTTC. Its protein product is CASSLTGTYEQYF. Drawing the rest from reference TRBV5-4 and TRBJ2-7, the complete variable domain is ETGVTQSPTHLIKTRGQQVTLRCSSQSGHNTVSWYQQALGQGPQFIFQYYREEENGRGNFPPRFSGLQFPNYSSELNVNALELDDSALYLCASSLTGTYEQYFGPGTRLTVT.

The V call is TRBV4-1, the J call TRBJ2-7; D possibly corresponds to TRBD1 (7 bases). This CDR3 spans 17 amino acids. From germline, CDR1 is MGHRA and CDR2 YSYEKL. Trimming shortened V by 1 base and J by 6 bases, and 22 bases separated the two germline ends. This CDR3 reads CASSQGVWRGLPVEQYF. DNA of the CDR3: TGCGCCAGCAGCCAAGGGGTGTGGAGGGGGCTCCCCGTCGAGCAGTACTTC.

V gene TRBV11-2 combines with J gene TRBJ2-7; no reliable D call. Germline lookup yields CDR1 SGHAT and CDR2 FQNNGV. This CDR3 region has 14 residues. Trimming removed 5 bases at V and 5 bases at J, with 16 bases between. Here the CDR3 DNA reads TGTGCCAGCAGCCGTGGGCTTAGTTACAACGAGCAGTACTTC. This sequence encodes CASSRGLSYNEQYF.

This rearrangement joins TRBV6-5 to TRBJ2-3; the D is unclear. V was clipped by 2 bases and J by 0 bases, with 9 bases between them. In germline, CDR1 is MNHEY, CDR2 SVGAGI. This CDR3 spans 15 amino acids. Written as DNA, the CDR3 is TGTGCCAGCAGTTACAGAGGTAGAAGCACAGATACGCAGTATTTT. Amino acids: CASSYRGRSTDTQYF.

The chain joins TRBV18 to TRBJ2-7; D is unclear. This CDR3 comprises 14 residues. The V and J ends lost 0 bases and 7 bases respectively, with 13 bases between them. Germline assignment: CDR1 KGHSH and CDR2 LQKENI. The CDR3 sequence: CASSPPSRGEEQYF. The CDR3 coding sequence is TGTGCCAGCTCACCACCGTCCCGCGGCGAGGAGCAGTACTTC.

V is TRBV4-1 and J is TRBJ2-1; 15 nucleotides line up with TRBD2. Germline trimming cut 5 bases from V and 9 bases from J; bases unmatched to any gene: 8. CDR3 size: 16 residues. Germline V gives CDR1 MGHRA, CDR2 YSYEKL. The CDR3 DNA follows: TGCGCCAGCAGCGGGTGGACTAGCGGGAGGGAAGGTGAGCAGTTCTTC. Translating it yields CASSGWTSGREGEQFF.

CDR3 sequence reads: CATSTRRGNNQPQHF. CDR3 DNA: TGTGCCACCAGCACTAGACGGGGAAACAATCAGCCCCAGCATTTT. This rearrangement joins TRBV15 to TRBJ1-5; no definite D call. Trimming pared 4 bases from V and 3 bases from J, leaving 13 bases between. This CDR3 spans 15 amino acids. Germline V CDR1 and CDR2: LNHNV, YYDKDF (reference sequence). The variable domain in full, completed from reference TRBV15 and TRBJ1-5, reads DAMVIQNPRYQVTQFGKPVTLSCSQTLNHNVMYWYQQKSSQAPKLLFHYYDKDFNNEADTPDNFQSRRPNTSFCFLDIRSPGLGDTAMYLCATSTRRGNNQPQHFGDGTRLSIL.

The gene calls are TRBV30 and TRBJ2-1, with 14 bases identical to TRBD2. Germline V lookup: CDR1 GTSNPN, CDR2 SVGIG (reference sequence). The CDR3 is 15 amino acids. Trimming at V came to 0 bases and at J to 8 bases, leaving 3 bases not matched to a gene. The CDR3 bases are TGTGCCTGGAGTGTTGGACTAGCGGGGGGCCATGAGCAGTTCTTC. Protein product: CAWSVGLAGGHEQFF.

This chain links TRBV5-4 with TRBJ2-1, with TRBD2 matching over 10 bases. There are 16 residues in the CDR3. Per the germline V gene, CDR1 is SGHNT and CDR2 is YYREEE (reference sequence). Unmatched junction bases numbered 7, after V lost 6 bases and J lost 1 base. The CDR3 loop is CASKPPGLASYNEQFF. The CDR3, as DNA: TGTGCCAGCAAACCTCCGGGACTAGCGTCCTACAATGAGCAGTTCTTC.